This T cell receptor (beta chain) was recorded in a study of T-cell memory formation after mild COVID-19. Study-wide background: Across donors, TCR clusters were largely donor specific.

Of note for this clonotype: No antigen is known for it.

Study observations and caveats: Second-wave clones reaching peak frequency on day 37 lacked confirmed SARS-CoV-2 specificity. A balance of CD4 and CD8 characterized clones contracting day 15 to 85, whereas later expanders leaned CD4+.

TCRdb redid the calling of the 5' RACE reads with MiXCR, one entry per CDR3 protein. The table includes 300,000 or so distinct CDR3 sequences, roughly 15% detected once. Germline V gives CDR1 MDHEN, CDR2 SYDVKM. Trimming pared 5 bases from V and 4 bases from J, leaving 12 bases between. The CDR3 has 13 residues. This sequence joins TRBV28 and TRBJ2-7, with D perhaps TRBD1 or TRBD2 (6 bases each). This TCR derives from a man younger than 35 who had mild COVID-19 (a few samples of this study predate the infection). Cell type and time point are not known. Sequenced: PBMCs or a T cell subset sorted from them (not recorded which). In DNA form, the CDR3 reads TGTGCCAGCAGTACCGGGGGCTCTTACGAGCAGTACGTC. It is translated as CASSTGGSYEQYV.